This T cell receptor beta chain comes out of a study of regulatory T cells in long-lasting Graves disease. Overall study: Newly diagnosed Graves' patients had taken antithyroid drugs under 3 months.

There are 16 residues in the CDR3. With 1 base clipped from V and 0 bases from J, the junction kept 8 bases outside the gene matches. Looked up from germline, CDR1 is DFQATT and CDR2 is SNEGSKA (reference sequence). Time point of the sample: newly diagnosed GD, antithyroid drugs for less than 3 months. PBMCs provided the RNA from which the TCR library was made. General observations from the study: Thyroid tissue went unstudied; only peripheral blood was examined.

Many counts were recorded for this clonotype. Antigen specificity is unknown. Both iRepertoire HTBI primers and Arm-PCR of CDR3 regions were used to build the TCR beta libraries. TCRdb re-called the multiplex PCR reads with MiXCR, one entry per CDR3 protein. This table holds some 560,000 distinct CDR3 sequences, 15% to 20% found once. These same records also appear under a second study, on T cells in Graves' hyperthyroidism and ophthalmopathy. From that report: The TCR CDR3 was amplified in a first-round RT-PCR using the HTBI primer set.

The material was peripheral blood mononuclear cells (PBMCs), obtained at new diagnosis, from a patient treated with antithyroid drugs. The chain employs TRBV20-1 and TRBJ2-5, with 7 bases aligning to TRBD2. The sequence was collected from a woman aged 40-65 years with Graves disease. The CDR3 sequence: CSARVPPLADQETQYF. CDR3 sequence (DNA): TGCAGTGCTAGAGTGCCGCCCCTAGCGGACCAAGAGACCCAGTACTTC.